What follows is one TCR beta chain and its context. Authors' analysis steps: Nucleated cell counts were estimated from reference gene primer amplification. Sequencing used immunoSEQ multiplex PCR; TCRdb keeps in-frame clones, though not all of them. That table gives V, J and clone size, and the DNA gave D and trimming. This sample has about 150,000 clones; approximately 83% occur once, and the top ten carry 25% to 30%. This record comes from a study of blood T cell repertoires in COVID-19. Whole-study context: T cells, B-cell-depleted T cells, or PBMCs supplied cDNA or gDNA.

This receptor was taken from a woman aged 55-69 years with acute or convalescent COVID-19. Sequenced material: peripheral blood.

CDR3 coding DNA: TGTGCCAGCAGTTACTCCCGGGGAACTGAAGCTTTCTTT. Amino acids: CASSYSRGTEAFF. The V call is TRBV6-5, the J call TRBJ1-1; no clear D gene. Per germline, CDR1 MNHEY and CDR2 SVGAGI. The CDR3 has 13 amino acids. The V gene lost 0 bases and the J gene lost 5 bases, with 7 bases spanning the gap.